Below are 2 T cell receptor beta chains sequenced from a single sample in a study of a mutant IDH1 vaccine in newly diagnosed glioma. Stated time point: week 47, end of study. The study gave 300 ug of mutant IDH1 20-mer peptide per vaccine dose, with topical imiquimod. TCRdb's copy holds only in-frame clones and misses some; the assay was immunoSEQ multiplex PCR. Among over 30,000 clones listed, around nine tenths were seen once. These receptors are not linked to any known antigen. The source was PBMCs, collected from a glioma patient whose treatment included an IDH1 peptide vaccine. All receptors derive from a woman between 25 and 40 years old with glioma.

The rearrangement uses TRBV6-5 and TRBJ1-2; TRBD1 aligns across 7 bases. The J segment lost 5 bases and the V segment lost 2 bases, leaving 2 bases of the junction unmatched. The CDR3 spans 13 residues. The germline CDR1 and CDR2 sequences are MNHEY and SVGAGI. The CDR3 DNA reads TGTGCCAGCAGTTACGACAGGGAGTATGGCTACACCTTC. Translating it yields CASSYDREYGYTF.

This chain connects TRBV2 to TRBJ2-5; D gene ambiguous. The CDR3 is 12 residues long. Germline assignment: CDR1 SNHLY and CDR2 FYNNEI. Trimming left V 8 bases short and J 4 bases short, with 11 bases between. The CDR3 protein is CASLQARETQYF. The CDR3 nucleotides are TGTGCCAGCTTGCAGGCTCGAGAGACCCAGTACTTC.